The T cell receptor (beta chain) under discussion was sequenced for a study of T cell responses to AZD1222 COVID-19 vaccine. Study background: Pooled samples include second doses given at about 4 or 12 weeks. Study outcomes and limitations: Of the AZD1222 recipients, only 6 or 7 were seropositive at baseline. A mostly white British donor set with more females was recruited, and clonal diversity was possibly underestimated.

The CDR3 contains 14 residues. V lost 4 bases, J lost 3 bases, and 3 bases stayed unmatched. Germline lookup yields CDR1 SGDLS and CDR2 YYNGEE. As regards this clone: Antigen specificity is unknown.

Profiled with immunoSEQ multiplex PCR; TCRdb holds only in-frame clones, not every one. The sample contains 90,000 to 150,000 clones, 88% of which appear only once. The clonotype originates from an adult in good health. The source was peripheral blood, collected on day 0 of AZD1222 vaccination. The chain has TRBV9 and TRBJ2-7, with TRBD2 matching 11 bases. Written as DNA, the CDR3 is TGTGCCAGCAGCCCCCTAGCGGGGGGCTACGAGCAGTACTTC. This codes for CASSPLAGGYEQYF.